What follows are 19 T cell receptor beta chains derived from one specimen sequenced in a study of T cell responses to AZD1222 COVID-19 vaccine. Here immunoSEQ multiplex PCR was the method, and the copy in TCRdb shows in-frame clones only, minus some. The sample lists tens of thousands of clones; around 90% were seen once. Source: peripheral blood, taken on day 0 of AZD1222 vaccination. Every receptor here comes from an adult in good health.

This sequence joins TRBV30 and TRBJ2-1; 7 positions agree with TRBD2. The CDR3 runs to 14 residues. V dropped 1 base and J dropped 4; count of bases not matched to a gene: 4. CDR1 is GTSNPN and CDR2 is SVGIG in the germline V gene (reference sequence). The CDR3 spells CAWSGLAQYNEQFF. In nucleotides, the CDR3 is TGTGCCTGGAGTGGACTAGCCCAATACAATGAGCAGTTCTTC.

This clone has just one count. This rearrangement joins TRBV18 to TRBJ1-2; D remains unclear. The germline CDR1 and CDR2 sequences are KGHSH and LQKENI. The CDR3 has 14 amino acids. V was pared by 2 bases and J by 8 bases, with 15 bases between. CDR3 sequence: CASSPTHSPDGYTF. CDR3 nucleotides: TGTGCCAGCTCACCAACCCATAGCCCCGACGGCTACACCTTC.

The sample holds a few counts of this clone. The chain is built from TRBV28 and TRBJ1-5, with TRBD1 as a possible D gene (6 bases). CDR1 MDHEN and CDR2 SYDVKM come from the germline V gene. The V end lost 3 bases, the J end lost 3 bases, and 18 bases lay between the germline ends. CDR3 length equals 17 residues. CDR3 sequence reads: CASSFRDIFSLNQPQHF. The CDR3 DNA reads as TGTGCCAGCAGTTTCCGGGACATCTTTAGCCTCAATCAGCCCCAGCATTTT.

In its sample, this clone was seen once. The rearrangement joins TRBV27 to TRBJ2-7; 16 nucleotides agree with TRBD2. The CDR3 has 18 residues. The J segment lost 4 bases and the V segment lost 8 bases, leaving 14 bases of the junction unmatched. The germline CDR1 and CDR2 sequences are MNHEY and SMNVEV (reference sequence). CDR3 nucleotides: TGTGCCAGCGGGAAGACCGGGACTAGCGGGAGGGCCGGGTACGAGCAGTACTTC. Translated: CASGKTGTSGRAGYEQYF.

V usage is TRBV6-2 or TRBV6-3 and J usage is TRBJ2-7; D could derive from TRBD1 or TRBD2 (5 bases each). Germline lookup yields CDR1 MNHEY and CDR2 SVGEGT. The CDR3 extends over 14 amino acids. V was pared by 4 bases and J by 5 bases, with 15 bases between. For the CDR3, the DNA is TGTGCCAGCAGTTCCCTAAACGGGGCCAACGAGCAGTACTTC. This sequence encodes CASSSLNGANEQYF.

V usage is TRBV4-1 and J usage is TRBJ2-7, with 11 bases identical to TRBD1. V gave up 0 bases and J gave up 3 bases; unmatched junction bases: 1. Germline loops: CDR1 MGHRA, CDR2 YSYEKL. There are 15 residues in the CDR3. DNA for the CDR3: TGCGCCAGCAGCCAAGAAGGGACAGGGGGCTACGAGCAGTACTTC. Translation gives CASSQEGTGGYEQYF.

The chain couples TRBV5-4 to TRBJ1-4, with 9 positions matching TRBD1. CDR1 is SGHNT, CDR2 YYREEE, per germline (reference sequence). Germline trimming cut 4 bases from V and 4 bases from J; bases unmatched to any gene: 14. CDR3 length equals 18 residues. The CDR3 DNA sequence: TGTGCCAGCAGCCGCAAAGAGCGAGGGACAGGGAGTAATGAAAAACTGTTTTTT. The encoded protein is CASSRKERGTGSNEKLFF.

The rearrangement links TRBV9 to TRBJ2-7; the D gene could be TRBD1 or TRBD2 (5 bases each). Trimming shortened V by 0 bases and J by 2 bases, and 12 bases separated the two germline ends. The CDR3 runs to 15 residues. Germline V lookup: CDR1 SGDLS, CDR2 YYNGEE. The CDR3 loop is CASSVDGNRPYEQYF. Here the CDR3 DNA reads TGTGCCAGCAGCGTAGACGGGAACAGGCCCTACGAGCAGTACTTC.

V is TRBV18 and J is TRBJ2-5; 10 nucleotides align to TRBD2. This CDR3 has 18 amino acids. Germline CDR1 reads KGHSH; CDR2 reads LQKENI. The V gene end was trimmed by 1 base and the J gene end by 5 bases; junction bases not matched to a gene: 13. The CDR3 here is CASSPLAGAGGPEETQYF. The CDR3 region has the DNA TGTGCCAGCTCACCACTCGCGGGAGCGGGAGGGCCCGAGGAGACCCAGTACTTC.

This clone appeared a single time. The V gene is TRBV7-2, the J gene TRBJ1-1; D is unclear. The CDR3 has 14 residues. The ends were cut back, 1 base at V and 6 bases at J, with 12 bases in the middle. In germline, CDR1 is SGHTA, CDR2 FQGNSA. This chain's CDR3 is CASSLVGDIAEAFF. In DNA form, the CDR3 reads TGTGCCAGCAGCTTAGTCGGGGATATCGCTGAAGCTTTCTTT.

The DNA of the CDR3 is TGTGCCAGCAGTTTATCGGGTGAAGCTTTCTTT. It specifies CASSLSGEAFF. The chain joins TRBV27 to TRBJ1-1; D uncertain. The CDR3 extends over 11 amino acids. The ends were cut back, 0 bases at V and 7 bases at J, with 3 bases in the middle. Germline V gives CDR1 MNHEY, CDR2 SMNVEV (reference sequence).

CDR3 DNA sequence: TGCAGCGTCCGACAGAACTTAGCCAAAAACATTCAGTACTTC. Amino acid sequence: CSVRQNLAKNIQYF. The rearrangement joins TRBV29-1 to TRBJ2-4; D is possibly TRBD1 (5 bases). Trimming left V 6 bases short and J 0 bases short, with 12 bases between. The CDR3 has 14 amino acids. The germline V gene encodes CDR1 SQVTM and CDR2 ANQGSEA.

The V call is TRBV6-1, the J call TRBJ2-7; 7 bases fit TRBD2. The CDR3 is 15 amino acids. Unmatched junction bases numbered 8, after V lost 3 bases and J lost 3 bases. Germline values: CDR1 MNHNS, CDR2 SASEGT. This CDR3 reads CASSEGTSASYEQYF. The DNA for the CDR3 is TGTGCCAGCAGTGAGGGAACTAGCGCTAGCTACGAGCAGTACTTC.

The CDR3 sequence is CASSPKGDRGRNEQFF. The CDR3 DNA reads TGCGCCAGCAGCCCGAAGGGGGACAGGGGACGCAATGAGCAGTTCTTC. The chain joins TRBV4-1 to TRBJ2-1; 10 bases match TRBD1. With 4 bases clipped from V and 6 bases from J, the junction kept 9 bases outside the gene matches. The germline V gene encodes CDR1 MGHRA and CDR2 YSYEKL. This CDR3 has 16 amino acids.

The rearrangement uses TRBV7-2 and TRBJ1-3, with TRBD1 matching over 7 bases. This CDR3 spans 15 amino acids. Trimming took 5 bases from V and 4 from J; bases not matched to a gene: 8. Germline V gives CDR1 SGHTA, CDR2 FQGNSA. Here the CDR3 DNA reads TGTGCCAGCAGCCCACAGACAGGGCCCGGAAACACCATATATTTT. Amino acids: CASSPQTGPGNTIYF.

This chain connects TRBV7-3 to TRBJ2-1; tentatively, D is TRBD2 (6 bases). The CDR3 is 15 residues long. Trimming left V 5 bases short and J 6 bases short, with 17 bases between. From germline, CDR1 is SGHTA and CDR2 FQGTGA. DNA of the CDR3: TGTGCCAGCAGCCCTAGCGCCGCGGCTCGCAATGAGCAGTTCTTC. This sequence encodes CASSPSAAARNEQFF.

This chain connects TRBV3-1 (or the pseudogene TRBV3-2) to TRBJ2-3; D is undetermined. The germline V gene has CDR1 LGHDT and CDR2 YNNKEL (reference sequence). This CDR3 spans 14 amino acids. The V end was cut by 0 bases, the J end by 4 bases, with 8 bases between. CDR3 sequence reads: CASSQDFRADTQYF. As DNA, the CDR3 is TGTGCCAGCAGCCAAGATTTCCGCGCAGATACGCAGTATTTT.

The chain joins TRBV4-1 to TRBJ2-2; TRBD2 aligns across 12 bases. Germline trimming cut 4 bases from V and 4 bases from J; bases unmatched to any gene: 7. From germline, CDR1 is MGHRA and CDR2 YSYEKL. The CDR3 spans 17 residues. CDR3 protein: CASSRRLAGVSTGELFF. For the CDR3, the DNA is TGCGCCAGCAGCCGAAGACTAGCGGGAGTGAGCACCGGGGAGCTGTTTTTT.

The V call is TRBV24-1, the J call TRBJ2-1, with a possible D match to TRBD1 (6 bases). Trimming stripped 1 base from V and 5 bases from J, with 17 bases between. CDR3 length: 17 residues. CDR1 and CDR2 from the germline V gene are KGHDR and SFDVKD. CDR3: CATSDLGNRGGDNEQFF. The CDR3 coding sequence is TGTGCCACCAGTGATTTAGGGAACAGAGGGGGAGACAATGAGCAGTTCTTC.